Detailed here is one T cell receptor beta chain. In the original processing: Nucleated cell counts were estimated from reference gene primer amplification. Repertoires were generated with immunoSEQ multiplex PCR, while TCRdb's copy carries only in-frame clones and drops some. That table is the source of V, J and clone size, and D and trimming were worked out from the DNA. The sample includes 25,000 to 30,000 clones, about 84% of them seen just once. This record belongs to a study of blood T cell repertoires in COVID-19. In the study overall: Donors in the United States, Italy and Spain gave samples during acute or convalescent COVID-19. The cDNA or gDNA used as material had been derived from T cells, B-cell-depleted T cells, or PBMCs.

This CDR3 is 16 amino acids long. Per germline, CDR1 SNHLY and CDR2 FYNNEI. Trimming cost V 6 bases and J 2 bases, with 19 bases left between them. This chain connects TRBV2 to TRBJ1-2; TRBD1 is a possible D gene (5 bases). This sequence originates from a man over 45 with active or convalescent COVID-19. The sequencing sample was made of peripheral blood. CDR3 in amino acids: CASSAAKGRGNYGYTF. For the CDR3, the DNA is TGTGCCAGCAGCGCCGCGAAGGGGCGGGGGAACTATGGCTACACCTTC.